Each of the 10 T cell receptor beta chains below was sequenced from the same sample in a study of regulatory T cells in long-lasting Graves disease. With iRepertoire HTBI primers and Arm-PCR of CDR3 regions, TCR beta libraries were built. TCRdb reprocessed the multiplex PCR reads with MiXCR, giving one entry per CDR3 protein. The data show 530,000 or so distinct CDR3 sequences, approximately 15% seen once. Stated time point: newly diagnosed GD, antithyroid drugs for less than 3 months. The TCR library was made from RNA that had been extracted from PBMCs in TRIzol. This sample was shared with a second study, whose subject was T cells in Graves' hyperthyroidism and ophthalmopathy.

This material consisted of peripheral blood mononuclear cells (PBMCs), taken at new diagnosis, from a patient treated with antithyroid drugs. The origin of the receptors is a man aged 30 to 45 with Graves disease.

This clonotype was counted at least ten times. The chain uses TRBV25-1 and TRBJ2-1, with 8 bases that match TRBD2. The V segment lost 7 bases and the J segment 0 bases; nucleotides outside the gene matches: 17. This CDR3 comprises 19 residues. Germline V gene lookup returns CDR1 MGHDK and CDR2 SYGVNS. The CDR3: CASTPPPGGGRSSYNEQFF. The CDR3 bases are TGTGCCAGCACCCCGCCACCCGGCGGCGGGAGGAGCTCCTACAATGAGCAGTTCTTC.

The chain couples TRBV5-1 to TRBJ1-1, with D uncertain. In germline, CDR1 is SGHRS, CDR2 YFSETQ. With 4 bases removed from V and 1 base from J, the gap between germline ends came to 8 bases. The CDR3 sequence is 13 residues long. CDR3 DNA: TGCGCCAGCAGCGGGCGGAAGAACACTGAAGCTTTCTTT. This sequence encodes CASSGRKNTEAFF.

This clonotype was recorded at least ten times. This chain links TRBV20-1 with TRBJ1-5; D call uncertain. The CDR3 has 13 residues. The germline V gene encodes CDR1 DFQATT and CDR2 SNEGSKA (reference sequence). Trimming shortened V by 6 bases and J by 6 bases, and 15 bases separated the two germline ends. Written as DNA, the CDR3 is TGCAGTGCCAACGAACCGGGAGGTCAGCCCCAGCATTTT. It specifies CSANEPGGQPQHF.

This clonotype has ten or more counts. The J gene is TRBJ1-3, the V gene TRBV20-1; 7 bases fit TRBD1. Germline V gene data show CDR1 as DFQATT and CDR2 as SNEGSKA (reference sequence). CDR3 length: 16 residues. After removal of 6 bases from V and 2 bases from J, the junction contained 13 bases not matched to a gene. DNA for the CDR3: TGCAGTGCCCCAGCTAACAGGGGCAGGGCTGGAAACACCATATATTTT. This sequence encodes CSAPANRGRAGNTIYF.

This clonotype was seen more than once but under ten times. The conserved final phenylalanine or tryptophan is absent from the CDR3, which likely points to a read error. No DNA is shown, since the ends of the CDR3 on it are uncertain; the CDR3 is the one TCRdb lists. The chain uses TRBV7-9 and TRBJ2-3; the table's D gene call, TRBD2, was not cross checked with the DNA. CDR1 is SEHNR and CDR2 is FQNEAQ in the germline V gene (reference sequence). The CDR3 is 18 amino acids in total, end residues counted. CDR3 residues: CASTKDSGAKRAEQYFGP.

This clonotype appeared a few times. The J gene is TRBJ1-1, the V gene TRBV2; D not resolved. The germline V and J ends were trimmed by 7 bases and 8 bases, with 8 bases remaining between them. The CDR3 runs 10 residues. CDR1 and CDR2 from the germline V gene are SNHLY and FYNNEI. CDR3 DNA sequence: TGTGCCAGCATCACGGCGGAAGCTTTCTTT. Translation gives CASITAEAFF.

This clonotype was found many times. The chain couples TRBV3-1 to TRBJ1-2; D gene uncertain. The CDR3 has 16 amino acids. Germline V gene sequence: CDR1 LGHDT, CDR2 YNNKEL (reference sequence). V lost 1 base and J 8 bases, leaving 20 bases between the germline ends. The CDR3 loop reads CASSQGAGIQVRGYTF. Written as DNA, the CDR3 is TGTGCCAGCAGCCAAGGCGCCGGGATTCAAGTCCGGGGCTACACCTTC.

This clonotype was found many times. The chain combines TRBV12-5 with TRBJ2-7; a possible D gene is TRBD2 (5 bases). V lost 1 base and J lost 3, with 7 bases in between. CDR3 length: 13 residues. Germline V gives CDR1 LGHNT, CDR2 FRNRAP. CDR3 sequence: CASGLGGFYEQYF. The CDR3 DNA sequence: TGTGCTAGTGGTTTGGGAGGGTTCTACGAGCAGTACTTC.

A note on this clonotype: A far larger clone lies a single base away; this is likely a read error. The chain employs TRBV7-9 and TRBJ2-5; the match to TRBD2 covers 10 bases. The V segment lost 6 bases and the J segment 9 bases; nucleotides outside the gene matches: 13. This CDR3 has 15 amino acids. Germline V gene sequence: CDR1 SEHNR, CDR2 FQNEAQ (reference sequence). The CDR3 region has the DNA TGTGCCAGCAGTGACACAACTAGCGGGATTGAGGCCCAGTACTTC. Residues: CASSDTTSGIEAQYF.

This clonotype was counted a few times. Sequence at one end of the junction differs from germline and may be a read error. The V gene is TRBV11-3, the J gene TRBJ1-6, with 9 nucleotides matching TRBD1. This CDR3 contains 13 residues. CDR1 and CDR2 (germline): SGHNT, YENEEA. Here the CDR3 reads CPPRDRVGSPLHF. DNA of the CDR3: TGCCCACCCCGGGACAGGGTGGGTTCACCCCTCCACTTT.